This TCR beta chain was sequenced for a study of blood T cells in healthy people across ages. Regarding the study as a whole: Diversity figures derived from one million T cells were judged to underestimate the true value.

As for this clonotype: Its specificity is unknown.

The CDR3 covers 14 residues. V was trimmed by 8 bases and J by 7 bases, leaving 20 bases between them. Germline loops: CDR1 MNHNY, CDR2 SVGAGI (reference sequence). The second PCR ran roughly 6 to 11 cycles with a sample-barcoded 5' primer and J-beta primers. TCRdb reanalysed the 5' RACE reads using MiXCR and keeps one entry per CDR3 protein. The data hold about 1.8 million distinct CDR3 sequences, with about 50% observed a single time. The chain links TRBV6-6 to TRBJ1-1; D perhaps matches TRBD1 (5 bases). This sequence was found in a woman aged 40-49 years in good health. Sample: blood. The CDR3 coding sequence is TGTGCCAGCCGAAATTCTGAGCTTGGGGGTGAAGCTTTCTTT. Residues: CASRNSELGGEAFF.